Sequencing of this T cell receptor beta chain was carried out in a study of T-cell memory formation after mild COVID-19. The CDR3 spans 16 residues. V shed 10 bases and J 4 bases; nucleotides not matched to a gene: 12. Germline V CDR1 and CDR2: SGHTA, FQGNSA. TCRdb itself ran the 5' RACE reads through MiXCR, one entry per CDR3 protein. This table has around 390,000 distinct CDR3 sequences, about 16% appearing once. This clonotype turned up a few times. The receptor was isolated from a man aged 18 to 30 who had mild COVID-19 (a few samples of this study predate the infection). Cell type and time point are not known. This chain links TRBV7-2 with TRBJ2-6; 8 positions match TRBD1. Source material: PBMCs or a T cell subset sorted from them (not recorded which). The CDR3 region is CATPGTGVRGANVLTF. CDR3 nucleotides: TGTGCCACTCCCGGGACAGGCGTCAGAGGGGCCAACGTCCTGACTTTC.